The 10 T cell receptor beta chains below were found in one sample sequenced in a study of T-cell reconstitution after alpha-beta-depleted transplantation in children. Molecular barcoding with unique molecular identifiers was used for the TCRbeta library. TCRdb reprocessed the PCR reads via MiXCR and lists one record per CDR3 protein. The data show hundreds of thousands of distinct CDR3 sequences, about 17% seen once. Sequencing was performed on PBMCs from the stem cell graft donor, taken from the stem cell graft. All receptors come from a human donor who donated a stem cell graft to a child with acute lymphoblastic leukemia.

This clonotype was found a few times. The CDR3 bases are TGTGCCAGCAAAGGGGGGCGGGGCGGGCAGCCCCAGCATTTT. It is translated as CASKGGRGGQPQHF. The J gene is TRBJ1-5, the V gene TRBV19; possibly TRBD1 for D (6 bases). Germline CDR1 reads LNHDA; CDR2 reads SQIVND (reference sequence). V lost 9 bases and J lost 7, with 19 bases in between. The CDR3 sequence is 14 residues long.

In this sample, this clonotype turned up a few times. This chain links TRBV29-1 with TRBJ1-1, with no clear D. Germline V gives CDR1 SQVTM, CDR2 ANQGSEA. V gave up 7 bases and J gave up 5 bases, with 20 bases separating them. The CDR3 is 14 amino acids. In nucleotides, the CDR3 is TGCAGCGCTCGGCGAGAAGGAGGGAATACTGAAGCTTTCTTT. It is translated as CSARREGGNTEAFF.

V and J are TRBV14 and TRBJ2-7; weak D call: TRBD2 (5 bases). V gave up 1 base and J gave up 3 bases, with 10 bases separating them. The CDR3 is made up of 14 amino acids. The V gene's germline CDR1 is SGHDN and CDR2 FVKESK. CDR3 residues: CASSQGAGRYEQYF. DNA of the CDR3: TGTGCCAGCAGCCAAGGTGCGGGCCGCTACGAGCAGTACTTC.

This clonotype was observed a handful of times. This chain connects TRBV7-3 to TRBJ1-6; D ambiguous. The germline gives CDR1 SGHTA, CDR2 FQGTGA. The CDR3 sequence is 15 residues long. V was pared by 2 bases and J by 8 bases, with 13 bases between. The CDR3: CASSLVPGEDSPLHF. CDR3 DNA sequence: TGTGCCAGCAGCTTAGTCCCCGGAGAAGATTCACCCCTCCACTTT. The whole variable domain, filled in from reference TRBV7-3 and TRBJ1-6, reads GAGVSQTPSNKVTEKGKYVELRCDPISGHTALYWYRQSLGQGPEFLIYFQGTGAADDSGLPNDRFFAVRPEGSVSTLKIQRTERGDSAVYLCASSLVPGEDSPLHFGNGTRLTVT.

There are a few counts of this clonotype. The CDR3 loop is CAISDISYEQYF. Here the CDR3 DNA reads TGTGCCATCAGTGACATTTCCTACGAGCAGTACTTC. The V call is TRBV10-3, the J call TRBJ2-7, with D hard to call. The CDR3 extends over 12 amino acids. V lost 3 bases and J 1 base, leaving 4 bases between the germline ends. Germline V gives CDR1 ENHRY, CDR2 SYGVKD.

This clonotype showed up many times. J is TRBJ1-1 and V is TRBV12-3 or TRBV12-4; D gene ambiguous. The ends were cut back, 5 bases at V and 6 bases at J, with 7 bases in the middle. This CDR3 comprises 11 residues. The CDR3 nucleotides read TGTGCCAGCAGTCTTCTAGCTGAAGCTTTCTTT. Translating gives CASSLLAEAFF.

CDR3 DNA sequence: TGCAGCGCTCGCACACTAGCGGGAGGGCCGGAGGAGTACTTC. It codes for CSARTLAGGPEEYF. V and J are TRBV29-1 and TRBJ2-7, with TRBD2 matching 13 bases. The CDR3 consists of 14 residues. Trimming removed 7 bases from V and 11 bases from J; junction bases left unmatched: 14. Germline V CDR1 and CDR2: SQVTM, ANQGSEA.

CDR3 DNA sequence: TGTGCCAGCAGCGTAGATCCCCAGGTATCCTACGAGCAGTACTTC. Protein product: CASSVDPQVSYEQYF. The chain uses TRBV9 and TRBJ2-7; D is ambiguous. CDR1 is SGDLS and CDR2 is YYNGEE in the germline V gene. This CDR3 region has 15 residues. Trimming cost V 0 bases and J 1 base, with 11 bases left between them.

The chain combines TRBV5-1 with TRBJ2-2; 9 bases are a match to TRBD1. From germline, CDR1 is SGHRS and CDR2 YFSETQ. The CDR3 consists of 15 residues. V lost 5 bases and J lost 4; bases outside the gene matches: 6. Here the CDR3 reads CASRGDRVFTGELFF. The CDR3 coding sequence is TGCGCCAGCAGGGGGGACAGGGTATTCACCGGGGAGCTGTTTTTT.

This clonotype was counted ten times or more. Here the CDR3 DNA reads TGCGCCAGCAGCTTGACCGGGCTCGAGCAGTACTTC. It specifies CASSLTGLEQYF. J is TRBJ2-7 and V is TRBV5-1; no firm D call. The V end was cut by 1 base, the J end by 6 bases, with 8 bases between. Germline CDR1 and CDR2: SGHRS and YFSETQ. CDR3 length: 12 residues.